The subject of this entry is one T cell receptor beta chain. No cognate antigen has been identified for it. No quality values exist for individual bases; no much larger clone is one base distant. The data stem from a study of shared clonotypes between healthy human individuals (dated by TCRdb to 2018 to 2021). General notes on the study: The cohort comprised two women and a few men aged 18 to 49 years. For each donor, CD4 naive and CD4 memory were each given three plates, CD8 naive was given two plates, and CD8 memory was given one plate. To estimate repertoire size and how much clonotype sharing occurs between individuals, the study deeply sequenced the blood TCR repertoires of about five healthy adults. Libraries were prepared and TCR repertoires were sequenced by different laboratories using diverse techniques, in order to increase sequencing depth and limit assay-specific biases. Per donor, leukapheresis produced somewhere between about 0.94 and 9.5 billion PBMCs. The study at large found these results: Compared with non-shared clonotypes, the clonotypes found in all four sorted-subset donors had higher generation probabilities. Because the study included only a small number of donors, the genetic and exposure-history diversity represented was limited. Based on pairwise subsampling, the degree of clonotype sharing among donors was expected to be affected by sequencing depth. Sampling was restricted to blood, and TCR repertoires in tissues likely differ from the TCR repertoires found in blood. Estimated clonotype richness was generally larger for naive than for memory subsets. Across a handful of donors, approximately 5% of naive CD4, 3% to 3.5% of naive CD8, around 2.1% of memory CD4, and approximately 0.4% of memory CD8 clonotypes were shared. Incomplete sequencing was indicated by rarefaction of sorted-subset datasets, despite the large sequencing depth.

The cysteine opens and the phenylalanine closes a CDR3 of 14 amino acids. The only DNA kept is the CDR3, 42 bases in frame from the first base. V is trimmed back by 3 bases and J by 7 bases, and the junction contains 6 bases that no gene match accounts for. CDR1 and CDR2, per the germline V gene, are SGDLS and YYNGEE. TCR CDR3 regions were amplified from genomic DNA by multiplex PCR using the deep immunoSEQ assay. Extracted genomic DNA from each cell subset was spread evenly across all wells of several immunoSEQ 96-well plates, with each plate serving as a replicate. Each replicate PCR for sorted subsets received roughly 200 ng genomic DNA, equal to tens of thousands of T cell genomes. Purified libraries were measured with a Qubit 3.0 fluorometer, size-checked on a Bioanalyzer 2100, and measured again with the KAPA Library Quantification kit. A separate single-read 150-cycle Illumina NextSeq 550 flow cell was used to sequence each immunoSEQ 96-well plate. The paper's processing steps were these. Because only junctional sequences without quality scores were contained in the immunoSEQ output, filtering matching that applied to full-length reads could not be performed. To assign V/J genes and CDR3, sequences were annotated using PyIR, a Python wrapper for IgBLAST v1.9, with IMGT germline references. Reads with weak V/J assignments (E-value above 1e-6), missing CDR3, stop codons, out-of-frame junctions, or ambiguous translated residues were removed. A V3J clonotype was defined by an identical inferred V gene, J gene, and CDR3 amino acid sequence. Percentage overlap between repertoires was calculated by dividing the number of shared unique clonotypes by the size of the smaller repertoire. Repertoire richness was assessed with RTK rarefaction, the Chao1 estimator, and Recon v2.1 estimates of unobserved clonotypes. Generation probabilities for all TCRbeta clonotypes obtained by the gDNA method from several donors were computed using OLGA. TCRdb provides this immuneACCESS table in a form limited to in-frame rearrangements. Some clones are lacking; in checked studies, under half of them reflect an unresolved V gene, and why the rest are absent is not known. D and trimming were read from the DNA, whereas the V and J calls and clone size are those reported in that table. This sample gives some 2,100,000 clones in total; about 92% of them show up just once. Of the sample, about 1.8% falls within the top ten clones.

For the CD8 naive samples, CD45RO-negative cells were positively selected for CCR7, yielding a CD45RA+CCR7+ population from which TemRA cells were excluded. The donors were healthy, HIV-negative adults who had no recently reported acute infections or vaccinations. All donors were Caucasian adults living in Nashville, Tennessee, USA. Blood was collected by leukapheresis, and PBMCs were isolated by Ficoll-Histopaque density gradient centrifugation and then cryopreserved in liquid nitrogen vapor phase. Analytical flow cytometry was used to check the purity and quantity of each magnetically sorted T cell population. Genomic DNA was isolated from every sorted fraction and measured by UV absorbance on a Nanodrop 2000c.

The TCR originated in a man between 18 and 35 years old in good health. Some clones in this sample may be carry-over from other donors' samples. This chain is built from TRBV9 and TRBJ2-1; 8 central nucleotides agree with TRBD2. The sequencing sample was made of naive CD8+ T cells from PBMCs. According to the study, the label for this sample's cell subset or site signals: CD45RA+CCR7+. The DNA sequence is given as TGTGCCAGCAGCGCGGGGGGGACAACGAATGAGCAGTTCTTC. The translation is CASSAGGTTNEQFF.